A selection of T cell receptor beta chains follows, all from one sample in a study of blood T cell repertoires in COVID-19. Profiled with immunoSEQ multiplex PCR; TCRdb holds only in-frame clones, not every one. Of 340,000 or so clones listed, about 86% are singletons. What was sequenced was PBMCs or T cells enriched from blood (not recorded which). These receptors all come from a middle-aged woman with acute COVID-19. The conserved cysteine and the conserved F or W are not part of the CDR3 here. The order of the fields is J gene, V gene, CDR3 protein.

J gene: TRBJ1-2; V gene: TRBV7-2; CDR3 protein: ASSAMQDYNYGYT
J gene: TRBJ1-1; V gene: TRBV27; CDR3 protein: ASSFLLNTEAF
J gene: TRBJ1-5; V gene: TRBV28; CDR3 protein: ASRQGDRGNQPQH
J gene: TRBJ2-7; V gene: TRBV5-1; CDR3 protein: ASSSADRKNSYEQY
J gene: TRBJ1-6; V gene: TRBV7-2; CDR3 protein: ASSSTSGFYNSPLH
J gene: TRBJ1-5; V gene: TRBV6-5; CDR3 protein: ASSRYSNQPQH
J gene: TRBJ2-7; V gene: TRBV3-1/TRBV3-2; CDR3 protein: ASSPRRDRGYEQY
J gene: TRBJ2-3; V gene: TRBV5-1; CDR3 protein: ATGLGRRGTDTQY
J gene: TRBJ1-2; V gene: TRBV2; CDR3 protein: ASSLPTYGYT
J gene: TRBJ1-1; V gene: TRBV9; CDR3 protein: ASSVGARSVVEAF
J gene: TRBJ1-3; V gene: TRBV5-5; CDR3 protein: ASRLGNTIY
J gene: TRBJ2-5; V gene: TRBV7-2; CDR3 protein: ASSFGSQETQY
J gene: TRBJ1-3; V gene: TRBV10-3; CDR3 protein: AITGLGNTIY
J gene: TRBJ1-6; V gene: TRBV7-9; CDR3 protein: ASSSLGASSPLH
J gene: TRBJ2-5; V gene: TRBV7-3; CDR3 protein: ASSRVETQY
J gene: TRBJ1-1; V gene: TRBV18; CDR3 protein: ASSRNEQGASEAF
J gene: TRBJ1-5; V gene: TRBV19; CDR3 protein: ASSKGQARFWPQH
J gene: TRBJ2-1; V gene: TRBV6-1; CDR3 protein: ASSEAVSSGAIKDNEQF
J gene: TRBJ2-1; V gene: TRBV4-1; CDR3 protein: ASSHTLPRQGSYNEQF
J gene: TRBJ2-1; V gene: TRBV28; CDR3 protein: ASSSGSPYNEQF
J gene: TRBJ1-4; V gene: TRBV28; CDR3 protein: ASSDGGATNEKLF
J gene: TRBJ2-3; V gene: TRBV11-2; CDR3 protein: ASSLAAEATQY
J gene: TRBJ2-2; V gene: TRBV15; CDR3 protein: ATSGTSGGTTGELF
J gene: TRBJ2-7; V gene: TRBV5-1; CDR3 protein: ASSSLASDAYEQY
J gene: TRBJ1-5; V gene: TRBV6-2/TRBV6-3; CDR3 protein: ASSYSLWGDQPQH
J gene: TRBJ1-5; V gene: TRBV5-5; CDR3 protein: ASSLELFNQPQH
J gene: TRBJ1-4; V gene: TRBV19; CDR3 protein: ASSETGNREKLF
J gene: TRBJ1-1; V gene: TRBV6-2/TRBV6-3; CDR3 protein: ASSYIRVNTEAF
J gene: TRBJ1-2; V gene: TRBV19; CDR3 protein: ASSPGQKGYGYT
J gene: TRBJ2-3; V gene: TRBV5-5; CDR3 protein: ASSLAFGTSGSSTDTQY
J gene: TRBJ2-1; V gene: TRBV5-4; CDR3 protein: ASSLGLRSSYNEQF
J gene: TRBJ1-4; V gene: TRBV18; CDR3 protein: ASSDRVSNEKLF
J gene: TRBJ2-7; V gene: TRBV6-2/TRBV6-3; CDR3 protein: ASSRDRAWEQY
J gene: TRBJ1-5; V gene: TRBV19; CDR3 protein: ATQDRESQPQH
J gene: TRBJ1-1; V gene: TRBV5-4; CDR3 protein: ASSLAVNTEAF
J gene: TRBJ2-1; V gene: TRBV5-1; CDR3 protein: ASSFLDRVLNEQF
J gene: TRBJ1-2; V gene: TRBV30; CDR3 protein: AWSRTGQRHGYT
J gene: TRBJ1-4; V gene: TRBV18; CDR3 protein: ASSPRVGQGVTEKLF
J gene: TRBJ2-1; V gene: TRBV6-2/TRBV6-3; CDR3 protein: ASSYIAGGTYNEQF
J gene: TRBJ1-4; V gene: TRBV27; CDR3 protein: ASSFWGDGEKLF
J gene: TRBJ2-5; V gene: TRBV7-3; CDR3 protein: ASSWGGGGAETQY
J gene: TRBJ2-5; V gene: TRBV28; CDR3 protein: ASSHGAQETQY
J gene: TRBJ2-3; V gene: TRBV27; CDR3 protein: ASSLWPDIAGATTDTQY
J gene: TRBJ1-5; V gene: TRBV19; CDR3 protein: ASSTRGTDSNQPQH
J gene: TRBJ2-5; V gene: TRBV5-4; CDR3 protein: ASSLVGAGELRAQY
J gene: TRBJ1-2; V gene: TRBV27; CDR3 protein: ASSSRQGAFGYT
J gene: TRBJ1-2; V gene: TRBV7-9; CDR3 protein: ASSREMNRVNYGYT